This T cell receptor beta chain emerged from a study of breast tumors, draining lymph nodes, adjacent tissues. Study-wide findings and caveats: That most tumor T cells come from lymph nodes remained unproven. Most tumor T cells seemingly derive from lymph node, then expand in tumor. Tumor repertoires ranked between lymph nodes and nontumor tissue in diversity, with V and J gene preferences.

The ends were cut back, 4 bases at V and 5 bases at J, with 18 bases in the middle. This CDR3 region has 15 residues. Germline V gives CDR1 SGHDT, CDR2 YYEEEE. Axillary draining lymph nodes of breast cancer patients supplied the node samples. This clonotype was seen repeatedly, ten times or more. Its antigen is still unknown. One entry per CDR3 protein, called by TCRdb with MiXCR from the multiplex PCR reads. The profile shows about 200,000 distinct CDR3 sequences, less than 45% of them singletons. This receptor was taken from a female donor with breast cancer. Some clones in this sample may be carry-over from other donors' samples. The source material was axillary lymph node tissue. This chain joins TRBV5-6 and TRBJ2-5; no clear D. CDR3 DNA sequence: TGTGCCAGCAGCAATGGCGGCAGTTCTATTGAGACCCAGTACTTC. Its protein product is CASSNGGSSIETQYF. The full variable domain, completed using reference TRBV5-6 and TRBJ2-5, is DAGVTQSPTHLIKTRGQQVTLRCSPKSGHDTVSWYQQALGQGPQFIFQYYEEEERQRGNFPDRFSGHQFPNYSSELNVNALLLGDSALYLCASSNGGSSIETQYFGPGTRLLVL.